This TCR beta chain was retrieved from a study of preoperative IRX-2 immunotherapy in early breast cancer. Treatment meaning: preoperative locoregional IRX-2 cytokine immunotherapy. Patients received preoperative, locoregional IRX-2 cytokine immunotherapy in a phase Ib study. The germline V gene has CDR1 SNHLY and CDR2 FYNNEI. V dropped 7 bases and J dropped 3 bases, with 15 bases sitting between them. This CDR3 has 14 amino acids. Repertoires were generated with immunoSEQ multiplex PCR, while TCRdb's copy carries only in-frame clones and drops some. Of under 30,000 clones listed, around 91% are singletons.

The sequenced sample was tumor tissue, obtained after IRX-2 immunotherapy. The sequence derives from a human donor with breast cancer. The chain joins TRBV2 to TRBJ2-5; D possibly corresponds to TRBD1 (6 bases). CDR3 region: CASKDRGTKETQYF. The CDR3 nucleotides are TGTGCCAGCAAGGACAGAGGAACAAAAGAGACCCAGTACTTC.